This entry lists 28 T cell receptor beta chains sequenced from one sample in a study of blood T cells in healthy people across ages. A sample-barcoded 5' primer and a J-beta primer mix were used in a second PCR of about 6 to 12 cycles. Using its own MiXCR run on the 5' RACE reads, TCRdb lists one record per CDR3 protein. Here the sample spans about 1.4 million distinct CDR3 sequences, 55% to 75% being singletons. The sequencing input was blood. Receptors originate from a man younger than 35 in good health.

The rearrangement joins TRBV20-1 to TRBJ2-5; 7 nucleotides agree with TRBD2. The trim removed 2 bases at V and 3 bases at J, leaving 9 bases unmatched. Germline V gene sequence: CDR1 DFQATT, CDR2 SNEGSKA (reference sequence). The CDR3 has 15 amino acids. In DNA, the CDR3 is TGCAGTGCTAGATCTGGAGTGGGAGGGAAAGAGACCCAGTACTTC. Its translation is CSARSGVGGKETQYF.

The V gene is TRBV6-6, the J gene TRBJ2-1, with D possibly being TRBD1 or TRBD2 (5 bases each). Trimming pared 4 bases from V and 6 bases from J, leaving 16 bases between. CDR1 and CDR2 (germline): MNHNY, SVGAGI (reference sequence). This CDR3 has 15 residues. The CDR3 region is CASSFTSLGRNEQFF. CDR3 sequence (DNA): TGTGCCAGCAGTTTCACTAGTTTGGGGCGCAATGAGCAGTTCTTC.

The chain has TRBV5-1 and TRBJ2-7; D is ambiguous. CDR1 and CDR2 (germline): SGHRS, YFSETQ. The CDR3 runs 14 residues. Between the trimmed V and J ends, which lost 6 bases and 2 bases, there was a span of 15 bases. The CDR3 nucleotides read TGCGCCAGCAAGGGCGGCAGTTTCCCCTACGAGCAGTACTTC. Its translation: CASKGGSFPYEQYF.

The J gene is TRBJ2-7, the V gene TRBV9, with TRBD2 as a possible D gene (5 bases). This CDR3 is built from 15 residues. V lost 7 bases and J lost 0, with 17 bases in between. Germline V lookup: CDR1 SGDLS, CDR2 YYNGEE. The CDR3 loop reads CASSAGEGGSYEQYF. For the CDR3, the DNA is TGTGCCAGCTCTGCAGGAGAGGGCGGCTCCTACGAGCAGTACTTC.

The V and J genes are TRBV4-1 and TRBJ2-7, with D possibly TRBD2 on 5 matching bases. V gave up 1 base and J gave up 4 bases, with 14 bases separating them. The CDR3 is 15 residues long. Germline CDR1 is MGHRA and CDR2 is YSYEKL. CDR3 bases: TGCGCCAGCAGCCAAGGACGGGAATTCGGGTACGAGCAGTACTTC. Protein: CASSQGREFGYEQYF.

The chain couples TRBV28 to TRBJ2-7, with 7 bases that match TRBD1. This CDR3 is built from 15 residues. The J segment lost 7 bases and the V segment lost 5 bases, leaving 14 bases of the junction unmatched. The germline V gene has CDR1 MDHEN and CDR2 SYDVKM. The CDR3 protein is CASSLRTGRLGEQYF. The DNA of the CDR3 is TGTGCCAGCAGTCTCCGGACAGGTCGTTTAGGGGAGCAGTACTTC.

This sequence joins TRBV27 and TRBJ2-7; 7 bases are shared with TRBD1. V was clipped by 5 bases and J by 6 bases; unmatched bases: 10. The germline CDR1 and CDR2 sequences are MNHEY and SMNVEV (reference sequence). This CDR3 has 14 residues. The CDR3, as DNA: TGTGCCAGCAGTCAGACGACAGGGTTTGGCGAGCAGTACTTC. It is translated as CASSQTTGFGEQYF.

The V gene is TRBV5-6, the J gene TRBJ2-5; tentative D call: TRBD2 (5 bases). The DNA end is a closer match to TRBJ2-7, so the J assignment may be wrong. The germline V gene has CDR1 SGHDT and CDR2 YYEEEE. The CDR3 is 15 residues long. The CDR3 spells CASSVNGVGSYEQYF. Written as DNA, the CDR3 is TGTGCCAGCAGCGTGAACGGGGTAGGGTCCTACGAGCAGTACTTC.

The V gene is TRBV3-1, the J gene TRBJ2-3; TRBD2 aligns across 10 bases. The CDR3 loop spans 16 amino acids. CDR1 is LGHDT, CDR2 YNNKEL, per germline (reference sequence). Trimming removed 4 bases from V and 2 bases from J; junction bases left unmatched: 6. CDR3 sequence: CASSPIAGGNTDTQYF. In DNA, the CDR3 is TGTGCCAGCAGCCCGATAGCGGGGGGAAACACAGATACGCAGTATTTT.

This CDR3 is CASSSPVGGVYNEQFF. The CDR3 region has the DNA TGCGCCAGCAGCTCCCCTGTGGGGGGGGTATACAATGAGCAGTTCTTC. The chain recombines TRBV5-1 with TRBJ2-1, with 7 bases matching TRBD2. Germline V gene lookup returns CDR1 SGHRS and CDR2 YFSETQ. The CDR3 has 16 amino acids. The ends lost 3 bases at V and 4 bases at J; junction bases unmatched: 10.

V gene TRBV7-9 combines with J gene TRBJ2-7, with a tentative D call TRBD1 (7 bases). Per the germline V gene, CDR1 is SEHNR and CDR2 is FQNEAQ (reference sequence). This CDR3 contains 15 residues. V shed 0 bases and J shed 3 bases, with 12 bases lying between them. In DNA form, the CDR3 reads TGTGCCAGCAGCTTAGCGGAGGGACAGCTCTACGAGCAGTACTTC. Encoded protein: CASSLAEGQLYEQYF.

The chain recombines TRBV29-1 with TRBJ2-7; 9 bases align to TRBD1. Germline CDR1 is SQVTM and CDR2 is ANQGSEA. V lost 7 bases, J lost 6 bases, and 4 bases stayed unmatched. The CDR3 has 11 amino acids. The CDR3 loop is CSAGQGIEQYF. The CDR3 DNA reads as TGCAGCGCCGGACAGGGGATCGAGCAGTACTTC.

V and J are TRBV5-1 and TRBJ2-7; D remains unclear. The CDR3 runs to 13 residues. Germline V lookup: CDR1 SGHRS, CDR2 YFSETQ. Trimming removed 4 bases from V and 7 bases from J, with 15 bases in between. CDR3 in amino acids: CASSNPSLEEQYF. The CDR3 coding sequence is TGCGCCAGCAGCAACCCCAGCTTAGAGGAGCAGTACTTC.

CDR3 protein: CASSLSGFYQETQYF. The CDR3 bases are TGTGCCAGCAGCTTGTCAGGGTTTTACCAAGAGACCCAGTACTTC. The chain has TRBV7-2 and TRBJ2-5, with D perhaps matching TRBD1 (5 bases). The CDR3 contains 15 residues. CDR1 is SGHTA, CDR2 FQGNSA, per germline. V was shortened by 3 bases and J by 0 bases, with 11 bases between the two germline ends.

This chain connects TRBV7-9 to TRBJ2-2, with D possibly being TRBD2 (5 bases). The CDR3 is 13 residues long. Deletions cut 5 bases from V and 7 bases from J, with 11 bases between. Germline lookup yields CDR1 SEHNR and CDR2 FQNEAQ (reference sequence). The DNA of the CDR3 is TGTGCCAGCAGCGTAACTAGTTACGGGGAGCTGTTTTTT. Amino acid sequence: CASSVTSYGELFF.

V is TRBV7-8 and J is TRBJ1-4; D is undetermined. CDR1 is SGHVS, CDR2 FQNEAQ, per germline. CDR3 length: 15 amino acids. With 5 bases removed from V and 6 bases from J, the gap between germline ends came to 16 bases. CDR3 in DNA: TGTGCCAGCAGCCCCGGACGGATAAATTATGAAAAACTGTTTTTT. This translates into CASSPGRINYEKLFF.

The chain combines TRBV27 with TRBJ2-4, with D possibly matching TRBD2 (5 bases). The CDR3 sequence is 12 residues long. V lost 7 bases to trimming and J lost 9 bases, with 13 bases between them. The germline CDR1 and CDR2 sequences are MNHEY and SMNVEV (reference sequence). This CDR3 is CASTGNRGIQYF. The CDR3 region has the DNA TGTGCCAGCACGGGGAACCGAGGCATTCAGTACTTC.

The V call is TRBV7-2, the J call TRBJ2-1; D is ambiguous. The J call is uncertain, as TRBJ2-7 better fits the DNA end. From germline, CDR1 is SGHTA and CDR2 FQGNSA. The length of the CDR3 is 15 residues. CDR3 sequence reads: CASTTWTDPYNEQYF. The CDR3 region has the DNA TGTGCCAGCACTACCTGGACGGATCCCTACAATGAGCAGTACTTC.

V is TRBV6-5 and J is TRBJ1-1; perhaps TRBD1 as D (6 bases). The CDR3 loop spans 13 amino acids. CDR1 is MNHEY and CDR2 is SVGAGI in the germline V gene. V lost 2 bases and J 5 bases, leaving 9 bases between the germline ends. CDR3 coding DNA: TGTGCCAGCAGTTACCAACAGGGAACTGAAGCTTTCTTT. It specifies CASSYQQGTEAFF.

This clonotype was seen only once. In DNA, the CDR3 is TGCGCCAGCAGCCAGGGGACTAGCGGGAGTTACGACACCGGGGAGCTGTTTTTT. This gives the protein CASSQGTSGSYDTGELFF. The V call is TRBV4-1, the J call TRBJ2-2; TRBD2 matches at 14 bases. Germline V gene data show CDR1 as MGHRA and CDR2 as YSYEKL. The CDR3 contains 18 residues. V shed 3 bases and J 3 bases; nucleotides not matched to a gene: 6.

J is TRBJ2-5 and V is TRBV13; 9 bases line up with TRBD1. V trimming: 5 bases; J trimming: 0 bases; junction bases outside the gene matches: 10. Germline CDR1 is PRHDT and CDR2 is FYEKMQ (reference sequence). CDR3 length equals 17 residues. The CDR3 loop reads CASSPVKDRGHQETQYF. The CDR3 DNA follows: TGTGCCAGCAGCCCAGTGAAGGACAGGGGCCACCAAGAGACCCAGTACTTC.

The gene calls are TRBV29-1 and TRBJ2-7; the D call may be TRBD1 or TRBD2 (5 bases each). Germline CDR1 and CDR2: SQVTM and ANQGSEA. The CDR3 contains 14 residues. V was pared by 2 bases and J by 0 bases, with 11 bases between. CDR3 protein: CSVELGRNSYEQYF. The DNA of the CDR3 is TGCAGCGTTGAACTGGGACGGAACTCCTACGAGCAGTACTTC.

The chain is built from TRBV27 and TRBJ2-1; D possibly corresponds to TRBD2 (6 bases). V gave up 7 bases and J gave up 1 base, with 14 bases separating them. The CDR3 length is 15 residues. Germline lookup yields CDR1 MNHEY and CDR2 SMNVEV (reference sequence). CDR3 protein: CASNGGMVSYNEQFF. CDR3 DNA: TGTGCCAGCAATGGCGGGATGGTATCCTACAATGAGCAGTTCTTC.

This rearrangement joins TRBV6-2 or TRBV6-3 to TRBJ2-4; 7 nucleotides match TRBD1. The assigned J gene may be wrong: the sequence end matches TRBJ2-7 better. The CDR3 runs to 11 residues. Germline V gene lookup returns CDR1 MNHEY and CDR2 SVGEGT. The CDR3 protein is CATTDRVEQYF. The CDR3 DNA sequence: TGTGCCACCACCGACAGGGTCGAGCAGTACTTC.

The chain joins TRBV4-1 to TRBJ2-7; TRBD1 is a possible D gene (5 bases). Germline V gene sequence: CDR1 MGHRA, CDR2 YSYEKL. The CDR3 sequence is 15 residues long. The V and J ends lost 1 base and 0 bases respectively, with 10 bases between them. The CDR3 loop is CASSQVTDSSYEQYF. For the CDR3, the DNA is TGCGCCAGCAGCCAAGTGACCGACAGCTCCTACGAGCAGTACTTC.

The J gene is TRBJ2-4, the V gene TRBV6-6; D is ambiguous. CDR3 length equals 11 residues. Germline V gives CDR1 MNHNY, CDR2 SVGAGI (reference sequence). V was shortened by 8 bases and J by 6 bases, with 8 bases between the two germline ends. CDR3 residues: CASEAGNIQYF. CDR3 coding DNA: TGTGCCAGCGAGGCAGGAAACATTCAGTACTTC.

The rearrangement links TRBV7-2 to TRBJ2-7; 10 bases are shared with TRBD1. Germline assignment: CDR1 SGHTA and CDR2 FQGNSA. With 6 bases clipped from V and 6 bases from J, the junction kept 14 bases outside the gene matches. This CDR3 comprises 16 residues. The CDR3 region has the DNA TGTGCCAGCAGGAACCGGACAGGGGGGGGGCTCTCCGAGCAGTACTTC. Translation: CASRNRTGGGLSEQYF.

V is TRBV12-3 or TRBV12-4 and J is TRBJ1-2, with a tentative D call TRBD1 (5 bases). The CDR3 has 13 amino acids. V lost 5 bases and J lost 8, with 15 bases in between. Here the CDR3 reads CASSIQGTRGYTF. The CDR3 DNA reads TGTGCCAGCAGTATCCAGGGTACTAGGGGCTACACCTTC.